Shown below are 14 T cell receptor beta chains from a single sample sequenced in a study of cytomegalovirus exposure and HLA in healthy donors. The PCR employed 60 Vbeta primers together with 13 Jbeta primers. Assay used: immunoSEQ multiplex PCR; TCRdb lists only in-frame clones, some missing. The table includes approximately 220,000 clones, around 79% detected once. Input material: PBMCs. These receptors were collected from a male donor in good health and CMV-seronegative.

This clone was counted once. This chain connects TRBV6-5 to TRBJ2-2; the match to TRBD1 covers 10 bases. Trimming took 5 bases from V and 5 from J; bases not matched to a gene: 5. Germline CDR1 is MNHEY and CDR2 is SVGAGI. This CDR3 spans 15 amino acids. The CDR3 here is CASSKGQGYTGELFF. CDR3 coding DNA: TGTGCCAGCAGTAAGGGACAGGGGTATACCGGGGAGCTGTTTTTT.

DNA for the CDR3: TGTGCCAGCAGCAGTGGGGCCAGGGGGCGCGAGTCGAATGGCTACACCTTC. It encodes CASSSGARGRESNGYTF. This sequence joins TRBV6-4 and TRBJ1-2; 8 bases line up with TRBD1. J lost 6 bases, V lost 6 bases, and 18 bases had no gene match. The CDR3 extends over 17 amino acids. Germline V gene data show CDR1 as MRHNA and CDR2 as SNTAGT.

This CDR3 reads CASSPALSYEQYF. In DNA form, the CDR3 reads TGTGCCAGCTCACCGGCACTATCCTACGAGCAGTACTTC. The chain uses TRBV18 and TRBJ2-7; D is undetermined. Germline CDR1 and CDR2: KGHSH and LQKENI. There are 13 residues in the CDR3. The V end was cut by 3 bases, the J end by 1 base, with 7 bases between.

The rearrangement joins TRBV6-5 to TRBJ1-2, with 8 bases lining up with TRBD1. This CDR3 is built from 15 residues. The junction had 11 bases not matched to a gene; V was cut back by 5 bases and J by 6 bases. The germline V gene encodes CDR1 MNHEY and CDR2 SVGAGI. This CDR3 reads CASSKLLDRDDGYTF. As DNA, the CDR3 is TGTGCCAGCAGTAAGCTATTGGACAGGGACGATGGCTACACCTTC.

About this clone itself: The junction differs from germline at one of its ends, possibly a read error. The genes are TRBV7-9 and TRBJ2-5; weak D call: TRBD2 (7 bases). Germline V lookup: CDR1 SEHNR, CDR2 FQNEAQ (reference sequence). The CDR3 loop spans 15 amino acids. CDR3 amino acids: CSSSLRTGGGETQYF. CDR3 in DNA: TGTTCCAGCAGCTTAAGAACGGGGGGCGGGGAGACCCAGTACTTC.

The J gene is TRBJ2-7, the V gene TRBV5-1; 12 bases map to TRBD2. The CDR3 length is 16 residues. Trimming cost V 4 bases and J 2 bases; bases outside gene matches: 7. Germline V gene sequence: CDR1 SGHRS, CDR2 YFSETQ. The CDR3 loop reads CASSPEPSGGAYEQYF. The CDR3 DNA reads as TGCGCCAGCAGCCCGGAACCTAGCGGGGGGGCCTACGAGCAGTACTTC. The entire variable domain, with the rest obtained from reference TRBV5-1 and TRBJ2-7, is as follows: KAGVTQTPRYLIKTRGQQVTLSCSPISGHRSVSWYQQTPGQGLQFLFEYFSETQRNKGNFPGRFSGRQFSNSRSEMNVSTLELGDSALYLCASSPEPSGGAYEQYFGPGTRLTVT.

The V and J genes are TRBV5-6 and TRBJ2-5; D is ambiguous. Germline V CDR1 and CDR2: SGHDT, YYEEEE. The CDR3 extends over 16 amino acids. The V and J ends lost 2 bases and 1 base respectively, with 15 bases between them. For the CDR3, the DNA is TGTGCCAGCAGCTTCGTTCTCGCGGAGCCCCAAGAGACCCAGTACTTC. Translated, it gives CASSFVLAEPQETQYF.

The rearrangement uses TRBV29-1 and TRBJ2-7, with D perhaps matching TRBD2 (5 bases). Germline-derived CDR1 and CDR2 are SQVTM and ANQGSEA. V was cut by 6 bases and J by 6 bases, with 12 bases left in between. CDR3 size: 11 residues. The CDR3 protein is CSVAPGSEQYF. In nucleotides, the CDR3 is TGCAGCGTAGCCCCGGGGAGCGAGCAGTACTTC.

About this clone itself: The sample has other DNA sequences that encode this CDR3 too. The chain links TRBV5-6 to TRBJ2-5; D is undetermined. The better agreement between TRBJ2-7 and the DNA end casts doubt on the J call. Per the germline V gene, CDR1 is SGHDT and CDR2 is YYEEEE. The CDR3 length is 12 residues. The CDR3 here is CASSLGGYEQYF. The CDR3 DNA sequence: TGTGCCAGCAGCTTGGGTGGTTACGAGCAGTACTTC.

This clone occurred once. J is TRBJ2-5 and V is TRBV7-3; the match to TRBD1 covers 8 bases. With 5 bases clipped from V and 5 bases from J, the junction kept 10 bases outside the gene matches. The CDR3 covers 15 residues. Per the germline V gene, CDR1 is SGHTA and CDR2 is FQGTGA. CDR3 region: CASSPRQGLGETQYF. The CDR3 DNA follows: TGTGCCAGCAGCCCTCGACAGGGGTTGGGGGAGACCCAGTACTTC.

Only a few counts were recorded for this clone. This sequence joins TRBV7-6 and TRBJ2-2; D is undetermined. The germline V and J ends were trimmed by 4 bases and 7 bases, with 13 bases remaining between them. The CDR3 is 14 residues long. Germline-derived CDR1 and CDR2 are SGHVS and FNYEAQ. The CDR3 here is CASSWKVRGGELFF. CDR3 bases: TGTGCCAGCAGCTGGAAAGTTCGAGGCGGGGAGCTGTTTTTT.

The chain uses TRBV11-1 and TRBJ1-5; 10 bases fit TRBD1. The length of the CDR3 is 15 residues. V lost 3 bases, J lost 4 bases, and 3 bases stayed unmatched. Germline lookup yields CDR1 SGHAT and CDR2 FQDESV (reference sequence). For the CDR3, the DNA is TGTGCCAGCAGCTTGACAGGGGGCTGGAATCAGCCCCAGCATTTT. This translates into CASSLTGGWNQPQHF.

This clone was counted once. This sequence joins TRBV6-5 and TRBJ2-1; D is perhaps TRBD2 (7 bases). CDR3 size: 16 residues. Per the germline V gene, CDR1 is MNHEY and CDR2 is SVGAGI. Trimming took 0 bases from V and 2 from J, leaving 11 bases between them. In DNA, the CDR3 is TGTGCCAGCAGTTACTCGGGGGAGGGGGCCTACAATGAGCAGTTCTTC. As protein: CASSYSGEGAYNEQFF.

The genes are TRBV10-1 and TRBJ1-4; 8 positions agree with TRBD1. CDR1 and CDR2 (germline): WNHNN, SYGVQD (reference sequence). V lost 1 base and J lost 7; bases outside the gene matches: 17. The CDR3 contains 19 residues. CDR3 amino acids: CASSELQGQEDPGPEKLFF. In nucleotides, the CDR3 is TGCGCCAGCAGTGAGTTACAGGGACAGGAGGACCCCGGGCCTGAAAAACTGTTTTTT.